This TCR beta chain emerged from a study of T cell responses to AZD1222 COVID-19 vaccine. Study-wide findings and caveats: Of the AZD1222 recipients, only 5 to 7 were seropositive at baseline. It should be noted that donors were predominantly white British and more often female, and clonal diversity was possibly underestimated. Targeting of unmutated variant regions was reportedly seen in nearly half of spike-specific TCRs.

The protocol was immunoSEQ multiplex PCR, while the TCRdb copy is restricted to in-frame clones and leaves out a portion. The table lists fewer than 130,000 clones, about 85% of them singletons. V lost 0 bases to trimming and J lost 0 bases, with 6 bases between them. Germline V gene lookup returns CDR1 SGHDN and CDR2 FVKESK. This CDR3 spans 15 amino acids. Some second doses came at about 4 weeks and others at about 12 weeks; these were pooled. About this clone: As yet, its antigen is unknown.

The chain recombines TRBV14 with TRBJ1-3; no definite D call. The sequence was obtained from an adult who received the AZD1222 COVID-19 vaccine. The sequenced sample was peripheral blood, obtained 28 days after the second AZD1222 dose. The CDR3 bases are TGTGCCAGCAGCCAAGATCACAGCTCTGGAAACACCATATATTTT. Its protein is CASSQDHSSGNTIYF.